Detailed here is one T cell receptor beta chain. As yet, its antigen is unknown. The data belong to a study of T cell responses to AZD1222 COVID-19 vaccine. Study-wide results and limits: Unmutated variant regions are reportedly the target of nearly half of TCRs that are spike-specific. White British people made up most donors, females outnumbered males, and clonal diversity was possibly underestimated. At baseline, seropositivity was found in only a handful of AZD1222 recipients. None of the repertoires were sampled until the peak T cell response had passed.

Trimming removed 5 bases from V and 2 bases from J, with 13 bases in between. The germline V gene has CDR1 MDHEN and CDR2 SYDVKM. The CDR3 length is 14 residues. Method: immunoSEQ multiplex PCR; TCRdb's copy keeps in-frame clones and lacks some. Of 150,000 to 200,000 clones in the sample, over 70% were seen once. The receptor's source is an adult in good health. The sequencing used peripheral blood, collected on day 0 of MenACWY control vaccination. The gene calls are TRBV28 and TRBJ2-7, with D perhaps TRBD2 (6 bases). The CDR3 here is CASSTGAGPYEQYF. CDR3 in DNA: TGTGCCAGCAGTACGGGAGCAGGGCCCTACGAGCAGTACTTC.